The subject of this entry is one TCR beta chain. Its antigen remains unidentified. Relative to the germline gene, one junction end is altered; a read error may explain this. The input was approximately 0.45 ug total RNA; TCR beta cDNA was made from it with a constant-region primer. ARM-PCR was slightly modified, and three nested multiplex PCR rounds with it gave rise to the TCR beta libraries. TCRdb reanalysed the multiplex PCR reads using MiXCR and keeps one entry per CDR3 protein. Altogether fewer than 150,000 distinct CDR3 sequences are present, 50% to 70% being singletons, with the ten largest covering 9.3%. This sample was included in a study of tumor-infiltrating lymphocytes in primary liver carcinoma. Study-wide results and caveats: Tumor region pairs showed greater overlap than either tumor-adjacent or tumor-blood pairs did.

Co-extracted RNA and DNA came from roughly 20-30 mg of unsorted bulk tissue. Sequencing was carried out using liver tumor tissue from sampling region 1. This sample's subset: tumor region T1, superior pole. The clonotype originates from a woman aged 55-75 years with primary liver carcinoma and hepatitis B virus infection.

In DNA form, the CDR3 reads TGTGTCAGCAGCCAAGAACTAGCGGGAGGTTACGAGCAGTACTTC. Translating gives CVSSQELAGGYEQYF. The chain couples TRBV4-2 to TRBJ2-7, with TRBD2 matching over 12 bases. This CDR3 spans 15 amino acids. Per germline, CDR1 LGHNA and CDR2 YNFKEQ.